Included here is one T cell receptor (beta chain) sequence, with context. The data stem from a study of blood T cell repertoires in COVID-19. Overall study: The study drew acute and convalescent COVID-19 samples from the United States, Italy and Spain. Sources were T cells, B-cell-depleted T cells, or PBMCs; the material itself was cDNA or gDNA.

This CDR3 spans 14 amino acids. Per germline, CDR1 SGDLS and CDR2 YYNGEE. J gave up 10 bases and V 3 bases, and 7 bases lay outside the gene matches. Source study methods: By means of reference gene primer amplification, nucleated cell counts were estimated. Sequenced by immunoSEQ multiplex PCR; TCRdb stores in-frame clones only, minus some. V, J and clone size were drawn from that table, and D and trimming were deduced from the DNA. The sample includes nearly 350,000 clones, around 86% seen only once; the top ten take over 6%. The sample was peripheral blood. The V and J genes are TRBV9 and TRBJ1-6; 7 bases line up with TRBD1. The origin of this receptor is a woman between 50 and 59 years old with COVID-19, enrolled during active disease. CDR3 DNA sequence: TGTGCCAGCAGCGGACAGGGAGATTCCTCACCCCTCCACTTT. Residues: CASSGQGDSSPLHF. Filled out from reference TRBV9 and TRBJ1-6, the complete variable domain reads DSGVTQTPKHLITATGQRVTLRCSPRSGDLSVYWYQQSLDQGLQFLIQYYNGEERAKGNILERFSAQQFPDLHSELNLSSLELGDSALYFCASSGQGDSSPLHFGNGTRLTVT.